This TCR beta chain was identified in a study of spatial heterogeneity in lung cancer. Study-wide background: For tumor regions, TCR transcript counts showed a strong correlation with a T cell module score derived from matched bulk RNA-seq.

General study results and limits: Mutation tallies in tumors tracked expanded intratumoral alpha and beta TCR counts.

With 1 base clipped from V and 2 bases from J, the junction kept 1 base outside the gene matches. In germline, CDR1 is KGHSH, CDR2 LQKENI. The CDR3 consists of 16 residues. By its share, this clonotype is medium-sized. The antigen remains undetermined. Time point specified: sample taken at primary tumor resection. Untreated early-stage non-small cell lung cancer patients, fewer than 85 in total, were the donors. Whole RNA, isolated from tumor, nontumor lung or frozen PBMC, was sequenced without prior sorting. Individual TCR cDNA molecules each bore their own unique molecular identifier. In TCRdb, the 5' RACE reads were re-called with MiXCR into one record per CDR3 protein. The data contain 650 to 1,000 distinct CDR3 sequences, 14% of them singletons.

The sequence was collected from a male donor with early-stage non-small cell lung cancer. The chain has TRBV18 and TRBJ2-3; TRBD1 agrees at 12 bases. Material: lung tumor tissue, obtained at surgery. The CDR3 coding sequence is TGTGCCAGCTCACCACTGGGACAGGGGGCCACAGATACGCAGTATTTT. It translates to CASSPLGQGATDTQYF.